The 13 T cell receptor beta chains presented below share a single source sample, sequenced in a study of T cells after posttransplantation cyclophosphamide. Treatment was busulfan-fludarabine conditioning, a marrow graft, and cyclophosphamide on days +3 and +4. The repertoire was sequenced with immunoSEQ multiplex PCR; TCRdb's copy has only in-frame clones and lacks some. The sample was found to contain approximately 7,500 clones, and every one recurs. The starting material was PBMCs, obtained 94 days after allogeneic stem cell transplant with posttransplant cyclophosphamide. The receptors were sampled from a female patient in her 60s who received an allogeneic stem cell transplant from an unrelated donor, was CMV-positive, and had acute GVHD only. Some of these T cells may belong to the graft donor.

At least ten counts were recorded for this clone. The chain joins TRBV6-5 to TRBJ2-7; D is uncertain. V was clipped by 6 bases and J by 5 bases, with 17 bases between them. Germline V gives CDR1 MNHEY, CDR2 SVGAGI. The CDR3 spans 14 residues. The CDR3 reads CASSSEISANEQYF. CDR3 in DNA: TGTGCCAGCAGCAGCGAAATTTCCGCCAACGAGCAGTACTTC.

This clone was picked up many times. The gene calls are TRBV6-5 and TRBJ2-1, with D maybe TRBD2 (5 bases). This CDR3 is built from 13 residues. The V end lost 6 bases, the J end lost 7 bases, and 13 bases lay between the germline ends. The germline V gene has CDR1 MNHEY and CDR2 SVGAGI. The CDR3 spells CASRPTSLNEQFF. The CDR3 nucleotides read TGTGCCAGCAGGCCTACTAGTTTGAATGAGCAGTTCTTC.

At least ten counts were recorded for this clone. The chain uses TRBV12-3 or TRBV12-4 and TRBJ2-1; no definite D call. V lost 8 bases to trimming and J lost 0 bases, with 5 bases between them. The CDR3 covers 12 residues. The CDR3 DNA is TGTGCCAGCCGTAGCTCCTACAATGAGCAGTTCTTC. Translating gives CASRSSYNEQFF.

This clone was recorded many times. The chain combines TRBV29-1 with TRBJ1-1, with TRBD1 matching 7 bases. Per germline, CDR1 SQVTM and CDR2 ANQGSEA. The length of the CDR3 is 14 residues. Unmatched junction bases numbered 12, after V lost 6 bases and J lost 5 bases. The CDR3 spells CSVGNRGVSTEAFF. CDR3 coding DNA: TGCAGCGTCGGCAACAGGGGAGTTAGTACTGAAGCTTTCTTT. Full variable domain (remainder filled in from reference TRBV29-1 and TRBJ1-1): SAVISQKPSRDICQRGTSLTIQCQVDSQVTMMFWYRQQPGQSLTLIATANQGSEATYESGFVIDKFPISRPNLTFSTLTVSNMSPEDSSIYLCSVGNRGVSTEAFFGQGTRLTVV.

This clone was seen at least ten times. The chain has TRBV6-5 and TRBJ1-1; D may be TRBD1 (5 bases). From germline, CDR1 is MNHEY and CDR2 SVGAGI. This CDR3 contains 15 residues. Trimming left V 5 bases short and J 0 bases short, with 13 bases between. As DNA, the CDR3 is TGTGCCAGCAGTCCCGGGGGAGGCATGAACACTGAAGCTTTCTTT. Encoded protein: CASSPGGGMNTEAFF.

This clone has ten or more counts. The rearrangement links TRBV7-9 to TRBJ2-3, with D unclear. This CDR3 spans 13 amino acids. CDR1 is SEHNR and CDR2 is FQNEAQ in the germline V gene (reference sequence). Trimming stripped 10 bases from V and 2 bases from J, with 13 bases between. In nucleotides, the CDR3 is TGTGCCACTACCCGGTTCAACACAGATACGCAGTATTTT. This codes for CATTRFNTDTQYF.

The chain combines TRBV6-1 with TRBJ2-2, with TRBD2 as a possible D gene (6 bases). V was pared by 6 bases and J by 1 base, with 12 bases between. This CDR3 region has 15 residues. Looked up from germline, CDR1 is MNHNS and CDR2 is SASEGT. The CDR3 region has the DNA TGTGCCAGCAGCCGGGGGACTGGGAACACCGGGGAGCTGTTTTTT. Its protein is CASSRGTGNTGELFF.

This clone appeared many times. The rearrangement uses TRBV7-6 and TRBJ2-5; weak D call: TRBD2 (5 bases). Per the germline V gene, CDR1 is SGHVS and CDR2 is FNYEAQ. Trimming left V 6 bases short and J 3 bases short, with 11 bases between. This CDR3 is built from 13 residues. The CDR3 here is CASRPGREETQYF. Here the CDR3 DNA reads TGTGCCAGCAGACCGGGGAGAGAAGAGACCCAGTACTTC.

Within the sample, this clone is medium-sized. CDR3 DNA sequence: TGTGCCAGCTTCATCGGGACAAGGGGAAACACCATATATTTT. This encodes CASFIGTRGNTIYF. The chain is built from TRBV18 and TRBJ1-3, with a tentative D call TRBD1 (6 bases). Trimming stripped 7 bases from V and 4 bases from J, with 14 bases between. Germline V gene data show CDR1 as KGHSH and CDR2 as LQKENI. The CDR3 consists of 14 residues.

This clone was counted ten times or more. The chain carries TRBV2 and TRBJ1-2, with 7 bases aligning to TRBD1. Trimming cost V 5 bases and J 4 bases; bases outside gene matches: 7. This CDR3 is 14 amino acids long. The germline V gene encodes CDR1 SNHLY and CDR2 FYNNEI. This CDR3 reads CASSRDRTSYGYTF. Written as DNA, the CDR3 is TGTGCCAGCAGTCGGGACAGAACTTCCTATGGCTACACCTTC. The full variable domain, in which reference TRBV2 and TRBJ1-2 provide the parts outside the CDR3, is EPEVTQTPSHQVTQMGQEVILRCVPISNHLYFYWYRQILGQKVEFLVSFYNNEISEKSEIFDDQFSVERPDGSNFTLKIRSTKLEDSAMYFCASSRDRTSYGYTFGSGTRLTVV.

This clone was detected many times. The rearrangement uses TRBV7-6 and TRBJ2-1; TRBD2 agrees at 8 bases. V shed 7 bases and J 0 bases; nucleotides not matched to a gene: 8. The germline V gene encodes CDR1 SGHVS and CDR2 FNYEAQ. The CDR3 contains 16 residues. The CDR3 region is CASILSSGSSYNEQFF. The CDR3 DNA follows: TGTGCCAGCATCCTATCGAGCGGGAGCTCCTACAATGAGCAGTTCTTC.

This clone was detected ten times or more. This sequence joins TRBV4-1 and TRBJ2-2, with D uncertain. The CDR3 sequence is 17 residues long. V shed 0 bases and J shed 0 bases, with 11 bases lying between them. From germline, CDR1 is MGHRA and CDR2 YSYEKL. The CDR3: CASSQDPEAANTGELFF. As DNA, the CDR3 is TGCGCCAGCAGCCAAGATCCTGAAGCCGCGAACACCGGGGAGCTGTTTTTT.

This clone has a count of ten or more. This chain links TRBV6-2 or TRBV6-3 with TRBJ1-1; perhaps TRBD1 as D (6 bases). Trimming stripped 5 bases from V and 5 bases from J, with 24 bases between. In germline, CDR1 is MNHEY, CDR2 SVGEGT. The CDR3 extends over 17 amino acids. This CDR3 reads CASSATGTLAPGTEAFF. In DNA, the CDR3 is TGTGCCAGCAGTGCCACAGGGACCCTGGCCCCTGGGACTGAAGCTTTCTTT.